This TCR beta chain was sequenced in a study of cytomegalovirus exposure and HLA in healthy donors. 13 Jbeta primers and 60 Vbeta primers were used for the PCR. Study processing details: Counted up in a later analysis, unique TCR beta chains came to some 72 million, with about 9.9 million shared. Sequencing used immunoSEQ multiplex PCR; TCRdb keeps in-frame clones, though not all of them. V and J calls and clone size follow that table, whereas D and trimming were derived from the DNA. Of more than 90,000 clones in the sample, 78% are singletons; the top ten hold 3.3%. The CDR3 has 16 residues. Germline assignment: CDR1 SGHVS and CDR2 FQNEAQ. The V and J ends lost 4 bases and 3 bases, in that order; junction bases with no gene match: 8. On this clone: Antigen: not known.

Regarding the study as a whole: 15,000 to 20,000 TCR beta sequences were associated with HLA alleles at 0.05 false discovery rate in a later analysis. In a later analysis, a genetic analysis reported fewer productive-TCR N-insertions in an Asian-associated ancestry cluster than the cohort average.

The gene calls are TRBV7-8 and TRBJ1-4, with 7 bases that match TRBD1. The clonotype comes from a woman aged 40 to 55 in good health and CMV-seronegative. The sequenced material came from PBMCs. The CDR3 bases are TGTGCCAGCAGCTCTCACCGGGACAGACCTAATGAAAAACTGTTTTTT. It translates to CASSSHRDRPNEKLFF. Full variable domain (missing parts from reference TRBV7-8 and TRBJ1-4): GAGVSQSPRYKVAKRGQDVALRCDPISGHVSLFWYQQALGQGPEFLTYFQNEAQLDKSGLPSDRFFAERPEGSVSTLKIQRTQQEDSAVYLCASSSHRDRPNEKLFFGSGTQLSVL.